This TCR beta chain is from a study of metastatic and nonmetastatic thyroid tumors. Study-level information: Blood and tumor or nodule tissue repertoires from malignant and benign thyroid patients were compared. Study-wide results and caveats: It was reported that TCR beta diversity was significantly higher in malignant thyroid tumors than benign nodules, in blood and tumor.

Original processing methods: Building a distant-metastasis classifier for papillary thyroid cancer drew on CDR3 differences across clinicopathological groups. MiXCR reprocessed the PCR reads for TCRdb. These V and J calls derive from TCRdb rather than the authors' analysis. The sample lists around 34,000 clones, 15% to 20% occurring once. Every patient was untreated before thyroid surgery. This clone was found many times. Antigen: not known. The CDR3 is 15 residues long. V shed 4 bases and J shed 2 bases, with 16 bases lying between them. CDR1 is SGHNT, CDR2 YYREEE, per germline (reference sequence). Sequencing was performed on blood. This TCR derives from a female donor with papillary thyroid cancer or a benign thyroid nodule (not recorded which). Some clones in this sample may be carry-over from other donors' samples. V and J are TRBV5-4 and TRBJ2-7; tentatively, D is TRBD2 (6 bases). CDR3 amino acids: CASSPPGLSPYEQYF. In nucleotides, the CDR3 is TGTGCCAGCAGCCCCCCGGGACTTTCCCCCTACGAGCAGTACTTC.